The 32 T cell receptor beta chains listed next were all sequenced from one sample in a study of blood T cell repertoires in COVID-19. Generated by immunoSEQ multiplex PCR, the TCRdb table keeps only in-frame clones and is missing some. The sample comprises around 75,000 clones, 90% of which are singletons, and 5% to 6% rests with the top ten. The sequencing sample was made of peripheral blood. These receptors all stem from a middle-aged man with acute or convalescent COVID-19.

The chain carries TRBV10-3 and TRBJ2-7; TRBD1 is a possible D gene (6 bases). V lost 7 bases and J 5 bases, leaving 12 bases between the germline ends. This CDR3 contains 12 residues. Germline CDR1 ENHRY, CDR2 SYGVKD. In DNA form, the CDR3 reads TGTGCCATCAAGAGAGCAGGGGACGAGCAGTACTTC. Its protein product is CAIKRAGDEQYF.

The chain has TRBV29-1 and TRBJ2-6, with D unclear. Trimming removed 5 bases from V and 10 bases from J, with 15 bases in between. Germline CDR1 SQVTM, CDR2 ANQGSEA. The CDR3 covers 13 residues. The CDR3 loop is CSVSVGASNVLTF. CDR3 bases: TGCAGCGTTAGTGTCGGAGCAAGTAACGTCCTGACTTTC.

This clone was seen a few times. The chain is built from TRBV4-1 and TRBJ2-1; 8 bases match TRBD1. Trimming took 3 bases from V and 6 from J; bases not matched to a gene: 10. CDR1 and CDR2 from the germline V gene are MGHRA and YSYEKL. This CDR3 has 16 residues. This CDR3 is CASSQQGARLFNEQFF. The CDR3 region has the DNA TGCGCCAGCAGCCAGCAGGGGGCGCGGCTTTTCAATGAGCAGTTCTTC.

V and J are TRBV30 and TRBJ2-5, with D possibly matching TRBD2 (5 bases). This CDR3 has 13 residues. V was clipped by 0 bases and J by 7 bases, with 12 bases between them. Germline V gives CDR1 GTSNPN, CDR2 SVGIG (reference sequence). For the CDR3, the DNA is TGTGCCTGGAGTGTAGCCCTAGCCGGGACCCAGTACTTC. Translated, it gives CAWSVALAGTQYF.

V gene TRBV11-2 combines with J gene TRBJ1-5; D not resolved. Trimming cost V 3 bases and J 4 bases, with 10 bases left between them. CDR3 length: 14 amino acids. The germline V gene encodes CDR1 SGHAT and CDR2 FQNNGV. The chain's CDR3 is CASSFSQNNQPQHF. The CDR3 bases are TGTGCCAGCAGCTTTAGCCAGAATAATCAGCCCCAGCATTTT.

This rearrangement joins TRBV19 to TRBJ2-7; D is perhaps TRBD1 (6 bases). Per germline, CDR1 LNHDA and CDR2 SQIVND (reference sequence). V lost 6 bases to trimming and J lost 4 bases, with 13 bases between them. This CDR3 has 13 residues. The CDR3 DNA sequence: TGTGCCAGTAGCGATGACAGGACGTACGAGCAGTACTTC. Translated: CASSDDRTYEQYF.

This chain joins TRBV10-2 and TRBJ2-7, with TRBD2 identical over 11 bases. This CDR3 comprises 16 residues. The V gene's germline CDR1 is WSHSY and CDR2 SAAADI. Germline trimming cut 6 bases from V and 4 bases from J; bases unmatched to any gene: 11. The CDR3 sequence is CASSESRLAGYYEQYF. CDR3 DNA: TGCGCCAGCAGCGAATCCCGACTAGCGGGATATTACGAGCAGTACTTC.

This chain connects TRBV5-1 to TRBJ2-2, with 7 nucleotides matching TRBD2. The trim removed 4 bases at V and 4 bases at J, leaving 10 bases unmatched. Looked up from germline, CDR1 is SGHRS and CDR2 is YFSETQ. This CDR3 is built from 16 residues. In DNA, the CDR3 is TGCGCCAGCAGCCCCCTGGCGGGAGTGGGCACCGGGGAGCTGTTTTTT. This translates into CASSPLAGVGTGELFF.

The chain couples TRBV24-1 to TRBJ1-4; possible D gene TRBD1, 6 bases. The V and J ends lost 10 bases and 8 bases respectively, with 19 bases between them. Germline V gives CDR1 KGHDR, CDR2 SFDVKD. The CDR3 contains 14 residues. As DNA, the CDR3 is TGTGCCACGAGATGGGGACAATGGAACGAAAAACTGTTTTTT. It yields the protein CATRWGQWNEKLFF.

V gene TRBV29-1 combines with J gene TRBJ2-7; 9 bases line up with TRBD1. V trimming: 6 bases; J trimming: 6 bases; junction bases outside the gene matches: 9. The germline V gene has CDR1 SQVTM and CDR2 ANQGSEA. CDR3 length: 13 residues. DNA of the CDR3: TGCAGCGTCGGGGAGACAGGGGGTGGCGAGCAGTACTTC. Amino acid sequence: CSVGETGGGEQYF.

This chain uses TRBV19 with TRBJ1-1; 8 bases are shared with TRBD1. The V and J ends lost 5 bases and 2 bases, in that order; junction bases with no gene match: 4. The germline gives CDR1 LNHDA, CDR2 SQIVND (reference sequence). The CDR3 totals 14 residues. CDR3: CASSSDRENTEAFF. Written as DNA, the CDR3 is TGTGCCAGTAGTTCGGACAGGGAAAACACTGAAGCTTTCTTT.

The chain links TRBV7-9 to TRBJ2-3, with 10 nucleotides matching TRBD2. Germline V gene lookup returns CDR1 SEHNR and CDR2 FQNEAQ (reference sequence). This CDR3 is built from 15 residues. After removal of 4 bases from V and 5 bases from J, the junction contained 6 bases not matched to a gene. CDR3 protein: CASSYSSGRGDTQYF. CDR3 nucleotides: TGTGCCAGCAGCTATTCTAGCGGGAGAGGAGATACGCAGTATTTT.

V is TRBV7-6 and J is TRBJ2-2; D might be TRBD2 (7 bases). This CDR3 spans 16 amino acids. The germline V gene encodes CDR1 SGHVS and CDR2 FNYEAQ. Between the trimmed V and J ends, which lost 0 bases and 7 bases, there was a span of 15 bases. CDR3 protein: CASSLAVGGGVGELFF. The CDR3 nucleotides read TGTGCCAGCAGCTTAGCGGTCGGAGGGGGGGTCGGGGAGCTGTTTTTT.

This sequence joins TRBV30 and TRBJ2-1, with 11 positions matching TRBD2. This CDR3 region has 14 residues. Germline V lookup: CDR1 GTSNPN, CDR2 SVGIG (reference sequence). J gave up 4 bases and V 5 bases, and 4 bases lay outside the gene matches. The CDR3 DNA reads as TGTGCCTGGTCCGGGACTAGCGGATACAATGAGCAGTTCTTC. As protein: CAWSGTSGYNEQFF. Variable domain in full (rest from reference TRBV30 and TRBJ2-1): SQTIHQWPATLVQPVGSPLSLECTVEGTSNPNLYWYRQAAGRGLQLLFYSVGIGQISSEVPQNLSASRPQDRQFILSSKKLLLSDSGFYLCAWSGTSGYNEQFFGPGTRLTVL.

The chain couples TRBV9 to TRBJ2-7; maybe TRBD2 (5 bases). This CDR3 contains 15 residues. Germline V gives CDR1 SGDLS, CDR2 YYNGEE. Trimming took off 0 bases at V and 3 bases at J, with 13 bases between the two ends. CDR3 region: CASSVDSGEYYEQYF. CDR3 in DNA: TGTGCCAGCAGCGTAGACAGTGGGGAGTACTACGAGCAGTACTTC.

The chain recombines TRBV30 with TRBJ2-7; D unresolved. From germline, CDR1 is GTSNPN and CDR2 SVGIG (reference sequence). This CDR3 has 12 amino acids. The V and J ends lost 2 bases and 0 bases respectively, with 5 bases between them. The CDR3 nucleotides read TGTGCCTGGAGTCGGTTCTCCTACGAGCAGTACTTC. This translates into CAWSRFSYEQYF.

CDR3 amino acids: CAISGSWEAGELFF. The CDR3 region has the DNA TGCGCCATTAGCGGGAGTTGGGAGGCCGGGGAGCTGTTTTTT. This chain links TRBV10-2 with TRBJ2-2, with 9 bases matching TRBD2. The germline CDR1 and CDR2 sequences are WSHSY and SAAADI. This CDR3 is 14 amino acids long. The trim removed 10 bases at V and 6 bases at J, leaving 9 bases unmatched.

The chain carries TRBV4-1 and TRBJ2-4; D gene unclear. Looked up from germline, CDR1 is MGHRA and CDR2 is YSYEKL. The CDR3 runs 14 residues. V was shortened by 1 base and J by 6 bases, with 10 bases between the two germline ends. The CDR3 reads CASSQGILGNIQYF. CDR3 sequence (DNA): TGCGCCAGCAGCCAAGGAATTCTCGGAAACATTCAGTACTTC.

This clone was counted a single time. As DNA, the CDR3 is TGTGCCAGCAGCTTAGAAGAGCGTTCCTACAATGAGCAGTTCTTC. Encoded protein: CASSLEERSYNEQFF. The chain employs TRBV7-6 and TRBJ2-1; D gene unclear. The CDR3 is made up of 15 amino acids. Germline CDR1 and CDR2: SGHVS and FNYEAQ. V lost 1 base and J 1 base, leaving 8 bases between the germline ends.

V and J are TRBV5-4 and TRBJ2-5; no firm D call. The CDR3 extends over 13 amino acids. Germline V gene data show CDR1 as SGHNT and CDR2 as YYREEE (reference sequence). Trimming stripped 0 bases from V and 2 bases from J, with 5 bases between. The CDR3 protein is CASSLGRQETQYF. CDR3 DNA sequence: TGTGCCAGCAGCTTGGGCAGGCAAGAGACCCAGTACTTC.

This chain uses TRBV28 with TRBJ2-3; TRBD1 matches 9 bases. CDR3 length equals 16 residues. The germline V gene encodes CDR1 MDHEN and CDR2 SYDVKM. Trimming cost V 5 bases and J 2 bases; bases outside gene matches: 8. The CDR3 DNA is TGTGCCAGCAGTGGCTCCGGGACAGGGCCCACAGATACGCAGTATTTT. Protein: CASSGSGTGPTDTQYF.

The V call is TRBV5-4, the J call TRBJ2-3, with TRBD1 matching 9 bases. CDR1 SGHNT and CDR2 YYREEE come from the germline V gene (reference sequence). The CDR3 loop spans 17 amino acids. The trim removed 4 bases at V and 5 bases at J, leaving 14 bases unmatched. This chain's CDR3 is CASSAPRAGTGIDTQYF. Here the CDR3 DNA reads TGTGCCAGCAGCGCACCCAGGGCCGGGACAGGGATAGATACGCAGTATTTT.

The gene calls are TRBV7-8 and TRBJ2-3; a weak D match, TRBD2 (6 bases). Germline V gene lookup returns CDR1 SGHVS and CDR2 FQNEAQ. The CDR3 is made up of 16 amino acids. Between the trimmed V and J ends, which lost 2 bases and 0 bases, there was a span of 12 bases. The CDR3: CASSLMEGFSTDTQYF. CDR3 in DNA: TGTGCCAGCAGCTTAATGGAGGGATTTAGCACAGATACGCAGTATTTT.

This chain uses TRBV10-3 with TRBJ1-5; TRBD1 aligns across 7 bases. The CDR3 contains 13 residues. Germline V lookup: CDR1 ENHRY, CDR2 SYGVKD. With 5 bases clipped from V and 5 bases from J, the junction kept 3 bases outside the gene matches. DNA for the CDR3: TGTGCCATCAGTACAGGGGAGGATCAGCCCCAGCATTTT. Translating gives CAISTGEDQPQHF.

The DNA of the CDR3 is TGTGCCAGCAGCGTACCGGGACAGGGGACATATGGCTACACCTTC. Amino acid sequence: CASSVPGQGTYGYTF. This sequence joins TRBV7-8 and TRBJ1-2, with 10 bases fitting TRBD1. The CDR3 loop spans 15 amino acids. Germline V gene sequence: CDR1 SGHVS, CDR2 FQNEAQ. The V gene end was trimmed by 5 bases and the J gene end by 5 bases; junction bases not matched to a gene: 8.

This clone was seen a single time. The chain joins TRBV21-1 to TRBJ2-4; TRBD2, the table's D call, lacks a check against the DNA. TRBV21-1 is termed a pseudogene. The CDR3 loop spans 19 amino acids. CDR3 sequence (DNA): TGTGCCAGCAGCAAAGTGGAGGGACTGCCGGCCTCGACCAAAAACATTCAGTACTTC. Its translation: CASSKVEGLPASTKNIQYF.

V usage is TRBV19 and J usage is TRBJ1-2, with D unclear. V lost 5 bases and J lost 4, with 11 bases in between. Germline V CDR1 and CDR2: LNHDA, SQIVND (reference sequence). The CDR3 is made up of 13 amino acids. The CDR3 sequence is CASSEVRFYGYTF. DNA of the CDR3: TGTGCCAGTAGTGAAGTGAGATTCTATGGCTACACCTTC.

The rearrangement joins TRBV15 to TRBJ1-1, with TRBD1 identical over 10 bases. Germline V CDR1 and CDR2: LNHNV, YYDKDF (reference sequence). The CDR3 totals 16 residues. The J segment lost 0 bases and the V segment lost 3 bases, leaving 4 bases of the junction unmatched. CDR3 amino acids: CATSRGDRGLNTEAFF. In DNA, the CDR3 is TGTGCCACCAGCAGGGGGGACAGGGGATTGAACACTGAAGCTTTCTTT.

This chain uses TRBV19 with TRBJ2-3; no clear D gene. The CDR3 is made up of 13 amino acids. CDR1 is LNHDA, CDR2 SQIVND, per germline (reference sequence). The ends were cut back, 5 bases at V and 3 bases at J, with 9 bases in the middle. The DNA of the CDR3 is TGTGCCAGTAGTCTGGCTAGAACAGATACGCAGTATTTT. This codes for CASSLARTDTQYF.

The chain combines TRBV29-1 with TRBJ2-7; possible D gene TRBD1, 5 bases. The CDR3 consists of 13 residues. Trimming cost V 5 bases and J 0 bases, with 11 bases left between them. Germline loops: CDR1 SQVTM, CDR2 ANQGSEA. CDR3 residues: CSVPGHLSYEQYF. In DNA form, the CDR3 reads TGCAGCGTTCCCGGACACCTCTCCTACGAGCAGTACTTC.

The chain carries TRBV2 and TRBJ1-2, with D unresolved. Per the germline V gene, CDR1 is SNHLY and CDR2 is FYNNEI. The CDR3 covers 15 residues. V lost 1 base to trimming and J lost 8 bases, with 17 bases between them. CDR3 bases: TGTGCCAGCAGTGAAGATCGACGGCCTTGGAGGGGCTACACCTTC. Encoded protein: CASSEDRRPWRGYTF.

V is TRBV6-5 and J is TRBJ2-1; D is undetermined. Trimming took 1 base from V and 10 from J, leaving 11 bases between them. From germline, CDR1 is MNHEY and CDR2 SVGAGI. The CDR3 runs 13 residues. In nucleotides, the CDR3 is TGTGCCAGCAGTTACTTGGCAGGATTCGAGCAGTTCTTC. The encoded protein is CASSYLAGFEQFF.